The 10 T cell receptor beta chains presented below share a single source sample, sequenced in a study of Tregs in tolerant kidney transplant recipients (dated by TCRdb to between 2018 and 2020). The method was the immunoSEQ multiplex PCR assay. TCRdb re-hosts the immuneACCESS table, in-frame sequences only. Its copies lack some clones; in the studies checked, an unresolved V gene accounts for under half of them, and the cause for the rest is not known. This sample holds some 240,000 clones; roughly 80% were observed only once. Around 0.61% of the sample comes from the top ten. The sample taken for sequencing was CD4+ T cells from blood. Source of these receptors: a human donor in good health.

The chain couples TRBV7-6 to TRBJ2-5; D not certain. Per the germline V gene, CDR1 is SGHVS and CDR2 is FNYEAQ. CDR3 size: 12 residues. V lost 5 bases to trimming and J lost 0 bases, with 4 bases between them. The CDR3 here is CASSAYQETQYF. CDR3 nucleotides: TGTGCCAGCAGCGCGTACCAAGAGACCCAGTACTTC.

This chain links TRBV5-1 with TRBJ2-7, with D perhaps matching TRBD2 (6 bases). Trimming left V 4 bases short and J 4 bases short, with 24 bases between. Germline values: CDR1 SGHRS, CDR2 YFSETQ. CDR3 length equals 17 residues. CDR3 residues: CASSAPAGQGSRYEQYF. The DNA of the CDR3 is TGCGCCAGCAGCGCACCCGCGGGGCAGGGAAGCCGGTACGAGCAGTACTTC.

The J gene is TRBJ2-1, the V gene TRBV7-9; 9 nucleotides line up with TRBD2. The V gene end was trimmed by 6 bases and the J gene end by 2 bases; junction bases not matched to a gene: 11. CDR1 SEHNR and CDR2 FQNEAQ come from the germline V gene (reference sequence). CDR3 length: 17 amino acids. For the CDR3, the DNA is TGTGCCAGCAGACCAGGGGCTAGCGGGATGGCCTACAATGAGCAGTTCTTC. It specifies CASRPGASGMAYNEQFF.

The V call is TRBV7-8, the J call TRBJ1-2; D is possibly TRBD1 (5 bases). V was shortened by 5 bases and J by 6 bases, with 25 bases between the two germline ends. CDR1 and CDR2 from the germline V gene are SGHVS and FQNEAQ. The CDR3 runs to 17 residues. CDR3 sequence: CASSLRVVRGPSNGYTF. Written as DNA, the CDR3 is TGTGCCAGCAGCCTAAGGGTAGTCCGGGGCCCCTCGAATGGCTACACCTTC.

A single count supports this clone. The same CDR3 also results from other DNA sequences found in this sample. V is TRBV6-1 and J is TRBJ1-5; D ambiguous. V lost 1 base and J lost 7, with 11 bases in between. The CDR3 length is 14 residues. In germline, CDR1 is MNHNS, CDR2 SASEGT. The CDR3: CASSEDWSVQPQHF. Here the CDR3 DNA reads TGTGCCAGCAGTGAAGATTGGTCGGTGCAGCCCCAGCATTTT.

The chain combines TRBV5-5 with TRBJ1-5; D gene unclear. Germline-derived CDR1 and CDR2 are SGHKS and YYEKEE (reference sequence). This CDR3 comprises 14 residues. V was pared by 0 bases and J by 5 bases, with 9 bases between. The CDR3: CASSLDGRDQPQHF. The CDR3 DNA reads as TGTGCCAGCAGCTTGGATGGAAGGGATCAGCCCCAGCATTTT.

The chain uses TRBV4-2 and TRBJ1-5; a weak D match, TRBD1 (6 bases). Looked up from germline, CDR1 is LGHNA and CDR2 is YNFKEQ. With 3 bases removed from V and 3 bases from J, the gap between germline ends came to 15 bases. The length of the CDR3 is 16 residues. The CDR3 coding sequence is TGTGCCAGCAGCCAGTATACAGGGAGGAACAATCAGCCCCAGCATTTT. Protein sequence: CASSQYTGRNNQPQHF.

The CDR3 region is CASRQLGGRSEAFF. CDR3 bases: TGTGCCAGCAGACAACTCGGTGGGAGGTCTGAAGCTTTCTTT. This chain uses TRBV2 with TRBJ1-1; D ambiguous. V was trimmed by 6 bases and J by 6 bases, leaving 17 bases between them. Germline CDR1 and CDR2: SNHLY and FYNNEI. This CDR3 contains 14 residues. Based on the CDR3 plus reference TRBV2 and TRBJ1-1, the full variable domain is EPEVTQTPSHQVTQMGQEVILRCVPISNHLYFYWYRQILGQKVEFLVSFYNNEISEKSEIFDDQFSVERPDGSNFTLKIRSTKLEDSAMYFCASRQLGGRSEAFFGQGTRLTVV.

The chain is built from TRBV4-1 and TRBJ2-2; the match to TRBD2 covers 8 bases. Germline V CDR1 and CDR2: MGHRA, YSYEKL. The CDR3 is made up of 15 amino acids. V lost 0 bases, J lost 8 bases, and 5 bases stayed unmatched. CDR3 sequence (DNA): TGCGCCAGCAGCCAAGACAGGGCTAGCGGGGGGGAGCTGTTTTTT. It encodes CASSQDRASGGELFF.

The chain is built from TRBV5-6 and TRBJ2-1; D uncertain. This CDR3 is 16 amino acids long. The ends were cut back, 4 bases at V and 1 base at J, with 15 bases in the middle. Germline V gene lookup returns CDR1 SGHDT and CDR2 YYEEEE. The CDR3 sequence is CASSRLAGPSYNEQFF. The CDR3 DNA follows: TGTGCCAGCAGCCGCTTAGCCGGGCCGTCCTACAATGAGCAGTTCTTC.